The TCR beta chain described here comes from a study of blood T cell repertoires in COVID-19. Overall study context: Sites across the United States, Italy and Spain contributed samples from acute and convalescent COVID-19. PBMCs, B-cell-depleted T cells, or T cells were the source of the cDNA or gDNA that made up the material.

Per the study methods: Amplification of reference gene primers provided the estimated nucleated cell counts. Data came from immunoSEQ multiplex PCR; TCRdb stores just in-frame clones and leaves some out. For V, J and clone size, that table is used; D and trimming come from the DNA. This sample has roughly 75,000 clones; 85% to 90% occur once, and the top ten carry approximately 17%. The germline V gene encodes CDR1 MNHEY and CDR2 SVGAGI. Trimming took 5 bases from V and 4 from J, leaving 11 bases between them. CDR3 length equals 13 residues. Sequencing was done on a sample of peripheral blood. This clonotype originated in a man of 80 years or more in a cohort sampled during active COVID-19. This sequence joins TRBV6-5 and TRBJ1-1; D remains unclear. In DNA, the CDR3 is TGTGCCAGCAGTCGGGAGTCGGCCACTGAAGCTTTCTTT. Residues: CASSRESATEAFF.